Listed below are T cell receptor beta chains from one sample, sequenced in a study of cytomegalovirus exposure and HLA in healthy donors. Here immunoSEQ multiplex PCR was the method, and the copy in TCRdb shows in-frame clones only, minus some. The sample has roughly 160,000 clones, 70% to 80% seen once. The sequenced material came from PBMCs. The receptors come from a man aged 35-49 years in good health and CMV-seronegative. CDR3s include the opening cysteine and the closing phenylalanine or tryptophan. A D gene is named only where the DNA matches it firmly. The listing skips clone size in some rows; elsewhere it reads once, few, many or a size class.

.	TRBJ2-6	TRBV7-9	TRBD1	TGTGCCAGCAGCTCCGGACAGGGAGAGGGTGGGGCCAACGTCCTGACTTTC	CASSSGQGEGGANVLTF
.	TRBJ1-3	TRBV30	.	TGTGCCTGGAATCTCAGGCCCGGCCCTGGAAACACCATATATTTT	CAWNLRPGPGNTIYF
.	TRBJ2-5	TRBV4-3	.	TGCGCCAGCAGCCAAGACGTCTCGCGGCCAGAGACCCAGTACTTC	CASSQDVSRPETQYF
.	TRBJ1-5	TRBV19	.	TGTGCCAGTAGTATAGATCTATTCCAGCCCCAGCATTTT	CASSIDLFQPQHF
.	TRBJ2-7	TRBV30	.	TGTGCCTGGAGTGTACTGGCAGGGCCCTCCTACGAGCAGTACTTC	CAWSVLAGPSYEQYF
.	TRBJ2-7	TRBV7-2	.	TGTGCCAGTAACTCGCGGCAGGGGAGCTCCTACGAGCAGTACTTC	CASNSRQGSSYEQYF
.	TRBJ2-7	TRBV27	.	TGTGCCAGCAGTCTCTCTAGTACGGCCTACGAGCAGTACTTC	CASSLSSTAYEQYF
.	TRBJ1-1	TRBV6-1	.	TGTGCCAGCAGCCGTCGGGAAAGTGGGGAAGCTTTCTTT	CASSRRESGEAFF
once	TRBJ1-1	TRBV9	.	TGTGCCAGCAGCGTTTCCGCAGGAGGGGTCGGTGAAGCTTTCTTT	CASSVSAGGVGEAFF
.	TRBJ2-7	TRBV28	TRBD1	TGTGCCAGCAGCTACAGGGGGAAGGGGTACGAGCAGTACTTC	CASSYRGKGYEQYF
.	TRBJ2-3	TRBV6-5	.	TGTGCCAGCAGTTACGAACTAGCTAGCACAGATACGCAGTATTTT	CASSYELASTDTQYF